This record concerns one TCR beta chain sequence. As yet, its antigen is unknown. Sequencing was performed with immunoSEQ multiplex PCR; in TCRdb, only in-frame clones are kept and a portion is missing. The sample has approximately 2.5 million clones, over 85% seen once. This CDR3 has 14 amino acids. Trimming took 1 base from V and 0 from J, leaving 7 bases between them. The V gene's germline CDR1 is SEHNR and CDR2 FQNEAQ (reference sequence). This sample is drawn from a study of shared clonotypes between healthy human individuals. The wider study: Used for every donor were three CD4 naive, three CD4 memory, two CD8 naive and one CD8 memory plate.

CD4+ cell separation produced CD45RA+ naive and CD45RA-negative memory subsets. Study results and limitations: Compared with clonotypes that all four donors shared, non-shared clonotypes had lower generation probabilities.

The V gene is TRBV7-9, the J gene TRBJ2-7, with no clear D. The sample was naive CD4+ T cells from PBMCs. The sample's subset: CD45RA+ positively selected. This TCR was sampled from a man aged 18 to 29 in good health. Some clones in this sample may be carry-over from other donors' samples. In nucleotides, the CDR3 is TGTGCCAGCAGCTTAGACAGAGACTCCTACGAGCAGTACTTC. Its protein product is CASSLDRDSYEQYF.